Below, one TCR beta chain is given with its context. Its target is unknown. The V end was cut by 1 base, the J end by 7 bases, with 10 bases between. CDR1 and CDR2 (germline): SGHVS, FQNEAQ. The CDR3 covers 14 residues. Focal radiation was given together with CTLA-4 blockade (ipilimumab) to patients with chemo-refractory metastatic non-small-cell lung cancer. This sample stems from a study of radiotherapy plus CTLA-4 blockade in lung cancer. Study-level background: Across the patients, objective responses occurred in approximately 17%, and disease control in under 40%.

Assay: immunoSEQ multiplex PCR; the TCRdb copy retains only in-frame clones and omits some. The sample lists approximately 78,000 clones, 78% occurring once. Study conclusions and caveats: Tumor-derived TCR clones expanded in blood after radiotherapy plus ipilimumab. Response, reportedly, was best predicted by interferon-beta along with early blood T cell clone dynamics.

Sequences were derived from peripheral blood, sampled from a patient treated with radiotherapy plus ipilimumab. The chain combines TRBV7-8 with TRBJ1-4; D is possibly TRBD1 (5 bases). The sequence came from a human donor with non-small cell lung cancer who had a complete response to radiotherapy plus ipilimumab. The CDR3 region is CASSLVGQREKLFF. The CDR3, as DNA: TGTGCCAGCAGCTTAGTGGGGCAACGTGAAAAACTGTTTTTT.